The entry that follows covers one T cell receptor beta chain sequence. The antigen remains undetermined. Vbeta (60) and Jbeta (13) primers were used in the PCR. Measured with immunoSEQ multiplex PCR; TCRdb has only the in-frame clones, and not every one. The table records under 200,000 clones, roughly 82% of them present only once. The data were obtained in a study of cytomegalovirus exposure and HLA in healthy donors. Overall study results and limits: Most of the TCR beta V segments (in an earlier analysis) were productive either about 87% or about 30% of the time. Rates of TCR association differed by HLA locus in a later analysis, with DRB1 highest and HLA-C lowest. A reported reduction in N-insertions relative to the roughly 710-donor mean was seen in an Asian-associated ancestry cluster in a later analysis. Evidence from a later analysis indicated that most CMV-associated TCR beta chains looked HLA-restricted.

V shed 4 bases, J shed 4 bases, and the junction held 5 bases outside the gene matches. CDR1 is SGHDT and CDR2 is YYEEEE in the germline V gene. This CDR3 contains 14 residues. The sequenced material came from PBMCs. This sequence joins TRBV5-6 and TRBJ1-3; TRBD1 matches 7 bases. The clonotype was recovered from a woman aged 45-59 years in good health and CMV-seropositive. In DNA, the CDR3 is TGTGCCAGCAGCCCGACAGGGCCGGGAAACACCATATATTTT. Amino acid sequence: CASSPTGPGNTIYF.